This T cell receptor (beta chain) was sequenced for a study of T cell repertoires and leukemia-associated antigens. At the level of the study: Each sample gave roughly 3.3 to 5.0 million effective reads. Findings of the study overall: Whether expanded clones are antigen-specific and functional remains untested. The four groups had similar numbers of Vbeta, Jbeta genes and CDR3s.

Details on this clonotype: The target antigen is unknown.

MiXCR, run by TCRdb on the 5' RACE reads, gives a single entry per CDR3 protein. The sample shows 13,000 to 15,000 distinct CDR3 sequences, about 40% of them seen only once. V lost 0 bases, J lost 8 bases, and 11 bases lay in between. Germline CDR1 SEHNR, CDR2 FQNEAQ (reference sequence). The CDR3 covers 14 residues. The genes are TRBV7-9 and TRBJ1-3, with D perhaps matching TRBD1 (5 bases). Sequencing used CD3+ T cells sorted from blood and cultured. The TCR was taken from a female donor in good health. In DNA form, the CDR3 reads TGTGCCAGCAGCTTAGCCTCTCCGACAGACACCATATATTTT. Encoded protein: CASSLASPTDTIYF. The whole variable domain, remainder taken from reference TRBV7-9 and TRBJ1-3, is DTGVSQNPRHKITKRGQNVTFRCDPISEHNRLYWYRQTLGQGPEFLTYFQNEAQLEKSRLLSDRFSAERPKGSFSTLEIQRTEQGDSAMYLCASSLASPTDTIYFGEGSWLTVV.